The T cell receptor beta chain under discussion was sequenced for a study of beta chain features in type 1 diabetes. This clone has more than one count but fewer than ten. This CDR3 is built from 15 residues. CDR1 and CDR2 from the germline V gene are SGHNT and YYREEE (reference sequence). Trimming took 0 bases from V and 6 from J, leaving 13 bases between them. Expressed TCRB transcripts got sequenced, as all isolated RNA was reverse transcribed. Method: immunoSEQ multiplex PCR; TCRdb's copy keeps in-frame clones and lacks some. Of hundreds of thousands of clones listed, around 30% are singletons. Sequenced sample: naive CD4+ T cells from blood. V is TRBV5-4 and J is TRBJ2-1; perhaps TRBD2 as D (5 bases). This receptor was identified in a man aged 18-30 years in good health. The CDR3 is CASSLESGTSNEQFF. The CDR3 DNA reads TGTGCCAGCAGCTTGGAGTCGGGCACTAGCAATGAGCAGTTCTTC.